These 32 T cell receptor beta chains came from one sample sequenced in a study of blood T cell repertoires in COVID-19. Assay: immunoSEQ multiplex PCR; the TCRdb copy retains only in-frame clones and omits some. Among some 120,000 clones listed, roughly nine tenths were seen once. The sequencing input was peripheral blood. The source of these receptors is a man aged 50-59 years with active COVID-19.

The chain links TRBV3-1 (or the pseudogene TRBV3-2) to TRBJ2-2; TRBD2 is a possible D gene (6 bases). Germline-derived CDR1 and CDR2 are LGHDT and YNNKEL (reference sequence). The V end lost 1 base, the J end lost 6 bases, and 9 bases lay between the germline ends. This CDR3 has 14 residues. CDR3: CASSQVGGAGELFF. The DNA for the CDR3 is TGTGCCAGCAGCCAAGTGGGAGGTGCCGGGGAGCTGTTTTTT.

This chain joins TRBV9 and TRBJ2-6, with D possibly TRBD2 on 5 matching bases. Germline V lookup: CDR1 SGDLS, CDR2 YYNGEE. There are 15 residues in the CDR3. V shed 1 base and J shed 5 bases, with 10 bases lying between them. In DNA form, the CDR3 reads TGTGCCAGCAGCGTAAGACCCGGGAGGGCCAACGTCCTGACTTTC. Translating it yields CASSVRPGRANVLTF.

The chain is built from TRBV6-6 and TRBJ2-1, with 7 bases aligning to TRBD2. Losses at the gene ends were 5 bases for V and 3 bases for J; bases not matched to a gene: 7. This CDR3 is built from 15 residues. Germline CDR1 MNHNY, CDR2 SVGAGI (reference sequence). The CDR3 sequence is CASSRAGSDYNEQFF. The CDR3 DNA reads TGTGCCAGCAGTCGAGCGGGGAGTGACTACAATGAGCAGTTCTTC.

This clone was seen more than once but under ten times. The junction shows a germline mismatch at one end, possibly a read error. The V call is TRBV5-1, the J call TRBJ2-5; 9 positions agree with TRBD1. CDR1 SGHRS and CDR2 YFSETQ come from the germline V gene. The CDR3 length is 14 residues. The CDR3 region has the DNA TGCGCCAGCAGCTTGACAGGGGGCAGGGAGACCAAGTACTTC. Residues: CASSLTGGRETKYF.

V is TRBV9 and J is TRBJ1-1; 10 nucleotides line up with TRBD1. The CDR3 is made up of 16 amino acids. Per the germline V gene, CDR1 is SGDLS and CDR2 is YYNGEE. V trimming: 5 bases; J trimming: 1 base; junction bases outside the gene matches: 8. CDR3 loop: CASSQTGGGWNTEAFF. Here the CDR3 DNA reads TGTGCCAGCAGTCAGACAGGGGGCGGATGGAACACTGAAGCTTTCTTT.

The chain is built from TRBV3-1 (or the pseudogene TRBV3-2) and TRBJ2-3; 10 bases line up with TRBD1. Germline lookup yields CDR1 LGHDT and CDR2 YNNKEL (reference sequence). The CDR3 sequence is 16 residues long. Trimming took 1 base from V and 6 from J; bases not matched to a gene: 7. The CDR3 nucleotides read TGTGCCAGCAGCCAAGTCCGGACAGGGGGGAGGGATACGCAGTATTTT. It yields the protein CASSQVRTGGRDTQYF.

This clone is a singleton in its sample. The chain uses TRBV24-1 and TRBJ2-1; 12 bases are shared with TRBD2. V shed 1 base, J shed 9 bases, and the junction held 6 bases outside the gene matches. The germline CDR1 and CDR2 sequences are KGHDR and SFDVKD. The CDR3 length is 16 residues. CDR3 bases: TGTGCCACCAGTGATTTCCGGCTAGCGGGAGGGCGTGAGCAGTTCTTC. Protein sequence: CATSDFRLAGGREQFF.

The rearrangement links TRBV14 to TRBJ2-1; 16 bases fit TRBD2. This CDR3 has 17 residues. The ends lost 4 bases at V and 5 bases at J; junction bases unmatched: 5. Per the germline V gene, CDR1 is SGHDN and CDR2 is FVKESK. The CDR3 region is CASSPGLAGGYDNEQFF. The CDR3 DNA follows: TGTGCCAGCAGCCCGGGACTAGCGGGAGGGTACGACAATGAGCAGTTCTTC.

This chain connects TRBV9 to TRBJ2-1; 8 bases align to TRBD2. The germline V gene has CDR1 SGDLS and CDR2 YYNGEE. The V gene end was trimmed by 4 bases and the J gene end by 6 bases; junction bases not matched to a gene: 3. This CDR3 is built from 13 residues. CDR3 in amino acids: CASSPSGSNEQFF. CDR3 coding DNA: TGTGCCAGCAGCCCCAGCGGGAGCAATGAGCAGTTCTTC.

This clone appeared a few times. The rearrangement joins TRBV7-2 to TRBJ2-3; 9 nucleotides agree with TRBD2. This CDR3 spans 13 amino acids. V was clipped by 5 bases and J by 10 bases; unmatched bases: 7. In germline, CDR1 is SGHTA, CDR2 FQGNSA. The CDR3 nucleotides are TGTGCCAGCAGCGCAACCCCTAGCGGGGCGCAGTATTTT. This sequence encodes CASSATPSGAQYF.

The CDR3 region is CASSLDRGAYNEQFF. The DNA of the CDR3 is TGTGCCAGCAGTCTAGACAGGGGGGCCTACAATGAGCAGTTCTTC. The chain couples TRBV6-5 to TRBJ2-1; 9 positions match TRBD1. The germline V gene encodes CDR1 MNHEY and CDR2 SVGAGI. Trimming took 5 bases from V and 2 from J; bases not matched to a gene: 4. This CDR3 region has 15 residues.

The CDR3 spells CASSTGGVQETQYF. The DNA for the CDR3 is TGTGCCAGCAGCACTGGGGGGGTCCAAGAGACCCAGTACTTC. V usage is TRBV7-9 and J usage is TRBJ2-5, with TRBD2 identical over 7 bases. CDR3 length equals 14 residues. Looked up from germline, CDR1 is SEHNR and CDR2 is FQNEAQ (reference sequence). V lost 5 bases, J lost 1 base, and 4 bases stayed unmatched.

This chain connects TRBV11-3 to TRBJ2-1; D is uncertain. The CDR3 loop spans 11 amino acids. V was cut by 1 base and J by 9 bases, with 4 bases left in between. Per germline, CDR1 SGHNT and CDR2 YENEEA. In DNA form, the CDR3 reads TGTGCCAGCAGCTTAGGTAGTGAGCAGTTCTTC. Its protein is CASSLGSEQFF.

V gene TRBV7-9 combines with J gene TRBJ1-2; D call uncertain. Per the germline V gene, CDR1 is SEHNR and CDR2 is FQNEAQ (reference sequence). CDR3 length: 14 amino acids. V dropped 5 bases and J dropped 5 bases, with 15 bases sitting between them. The chain's CDR3 is CASSRPGTEYGYTF. As DNA, the CDR3 is TGTGCCAGCAGCCGCCCAGGCACAGAGTATGGCTACACCTTC.

This chain links TRBV7-9 with TRBJ2-1; TRBD2 matches at 8 bases. The ends lost 7 bases at V and 3 bases at J; junction bases unmatched: 5. Germline CDR1 SEHNR, CDR2 FQNEAQ (reference sequence). The CDR3 sequence is 14 residues long. As DNA, the CDR3 is TGTGCCAGCAAAAAACTAGCGGACTACAATGAGCAGTTCTTC. Translating it yields CASKKLADYNEQFF. Combining the CDR3 with reference TRBV7-9 and TRBJ2-1 gives the whole variable domain DTGVSQNPRHKITKRGQNVTFRCDPISEHNRLYWYRQTLGQGPEFLTYFQNEAQLEKSRLLSDRFSAERPKGSFSTLEIQRTEQGDSAMYLCASKKLADYNEQFFGPGTRLTVL.

The rearrangement joins TRBV5-1 to TRBJ2-5, with D uncertain. Trimming left V 9 bases short and J 5 bases short, with 20 bases between. This CDR3 spans 14 amino acids. CDR1 SGHRS and CDR2 YFSETQ come from the germline V gene. CDR3 sequence: CATRNGSPGETQYF. In DNA, the CDR3 is TGCGCCACACGGAACGGGTCTCCCGGGGAGACCCAGTACTTC.

This clone has just one count. The chain has TRBV7-2 and TRBJ1-1; TRBD1 is a possible D gene (5 bases). The CDR3 covers 14 residues. Germline lookup yields CDR1 SGHTA and CDR2 FQGNSA. The germline V and J ends were trimmed by 3 bases and 6 bases, with 14 bases remaining between them. The CDR3 region has the DNA TGTGCCAGCAGCTTTGGAAGCACGGGGGCTGAAGCTTTCTTT. Protein: CASSFGSTGAEAFF.

The chain is built from TRBV5-1 and TRBJ1-1, with D unclear. The CDR3 runs to 15 residues. CDR1 and CDR2 from the germline V gene are SGHRS and YFSETQ. The V end was cut by 5 bases, the J end by 3 bases, with 17 bases between. The CDR3 protein is CASSLLGVADTEAFF. DNA for the CDR3: TGCGCCAGCAGTCTGCTCGGGGTGGCGGACACTGAAGCTTTCTTT.

This rearrangement joins TRBV6-5 to TRBJ2-1, with 8 positions matching TRBD2. Losses at the gene ends were 5 bases for V and 12 bases for J; bases not matched to a gene: 9. Germline CDR1 and CDR2: MNHEY and SVGAGI. This CDR3 spans 13 amino acids. CDR3 DNA: TGTGCCAGCAGTCGCGGGCCTCGGGGGGGGCAGTTCTTC. Translated, it gives CASSRGPRGGQFF.

The CDR3 nucleotides are TGTGCCAGCAGCCAGGGGGTGGGACAGTTAATGAACACTGAAGCTTTCTTT. Amino acids: CASSQGVGQLMNTEAFF. This chain connects TRBV3-1 (or the pseudogene TRBV3-2) to TRBJ1-1; TRBD1 aligns across 7 bases. The length of the CDR3 is 17 residues. The ends lost 3 bases at V and 0 bases at J; junction bases unmatched: 10. Germline V gene data show CDR1 as LGHDT and CDR2 as YNNKEL (reference sequence).

V gene TRBV12-3 or TRBV12-4 combines with J gene TRBJ1-1; 7 bases map to TRBD1. The CDR3 totals 13 residues. V lost 7 bases to trimming and J lost 4 bases; unmatched junction nucleotides: 6. The CDR3 loop is CASTRTGRTEAFF. The CDR3 coding sequence is TGTGCCAGCACGAGGACAGGCCGCACTGAAGCTTTCTTT.

The chain joins TRBV9 to TRBJ2-7; 10 positions match TRBD1. Germline V gives CDR1 SGDLS, CDR2 YYNGEE. CDR3 length equals 15 residues. The J segment lost 9 bases and the V segment lost 4 bases, leaving 13 bases of the junction unmatched. CDR3 loop: CASSPEGQGVGRQYF. The CDR3, as DNA: TGTGCCAGCAGCCCAGAAGGACAGGGGGTCGGGCGGCAGTACTTC.

V gene TRBV5-1 combines with J gene TRBJ1-6, with TRBD1 identical over 7 bases. The CDR3 extends over 15 amino acids. The junction had 2 bases not matched to a gene; V was cut back by 0 bases and J by 5 bases. Germline V CDR1 and CDR2: SGHRS, YFSETQ. The CDR3 here is CASSLEGANNSPLHF. The CDR3 DNA follows: TGCGCCAGCAGCTTGGAGGGGGCTAATAATTCACCCCTCCACTTT.

The rearrangement links TRBV2 to TRBJ2-7; tentatively, D is TRBD1 (6 bases). This CDR3 is 14 amino acids long. Germline V CDR1 and CDR2: SNHLY, FYNNEI. Trimming shortened V by 3 bases and J by 2 bases, and 11 bases separated the two germline ends. The CDR3 bases are TGTGCCAGCAGTGACAGGGGACCTCCCTACGAGCAGTACTTC. This codes for CASSDRGPPYEQYF.

This rearrangement joins TRBV7-9 to TRBJ1-1, with D uncertain. V was clipped by 0 bases and J by 1 base, with 3 bases between them. CDR3 length: 13 amino acids. Germline CDR1 is SEHNR and CDR2 is FQNEAQ (reference sequence). CDR3 coding DNA: TGTGCCAGCAGCTTAGCAGCGAACACTGAAGCTTTCTTT. This gives the protein CASSLAANTEAFF.

CDR3 amino acids: CASSQVLNYEQYV. DNA for the CDR3: TGCGCCAGCAGCCAAGTCCTAAATTACGAGCAGTACGTC. This sequence joins TRBV4-1 and TRBJ2-7; D is unresolved. The CDR3 is 13 amino acids. V lost 1 base, J lost 4 bases, and 8 bases lay in between. Germline CDR1 reads MGHRA; CDR2 reads YSYEKL.

A single count supports this clone. V is TRBV10-3 and J is TRBJ1-1; perhaps TRBD1 as D (5 bases). The CDR3 is made up of 14 amino acids. CDR1 and CDR2 (germline): ENHRY, SYGVKD. The V end lost 2 bases, the J end lost 1 base, and 8 bases lay between the germline ends. The DNA of the CDR3 is TGTGCCATCAGTGAGAACCAGGGGAACACTGAAGCTTTCTTT. Amino acid sequence: CAISENQGNTEAFF.

This clone has a handful of counts. The chain employs TRBV19 and TRBJ2-3; 10 bases match TRBD2. Per the germline V gene, CDR1 is LNHDA and CDR2 is SQIVND (reference sequence). V lost 5 bases, J lost 2 bases, and 7 bases stayed unmatched. This CDR3 is built from 16 residues. This CDR3 is CASSLEAGGLTDTQYF. Written as DNA, the CDR3 is TGTGCCAGTAGTCTTGAAGCGGGGGGGCTCACAGATACGCAGTATTTT.

The chain has TRBV28 and TRBJ1-2; D is ambiguous. Trimming stripped 2 bases from V and 3 bases from J, with 4 bases between. The germline CDR1 and CDR2 sequences are MDHEN and SYDVKM. The CDR3 consists of 12 residues. Here the CDR3 reads CASSLGDYGYTF. The CDR3 DNA is TGTGCCAGCAGTTTAGGAGACTATGGCTACACCTTC.

The V gene is TRBV20-1, the J gene TRBJ1-1; D is unresolved. The CDR3 consists of 13 residues. V was clipped by 3 bases and J by 1 base, with 9 bases between them. The germline CDR1 and CDR2 sequences are DFQATT and SNEGSKA (reference sequence). Written as DNA, the CDR3 is TGCAGTGCTAGTTTACAGCCGAACACTGAAGCTTTCTTT. It translates to CSASLQPNTEAFF.

This rearrangement joins TRBV29-1 to TRBJ1-1; no clear D. V was trimmed by 6 bases and J by 4 bases, leaving 12 bases between them. The CDR3 length is 12 residues. Germline CDR1 and CDR2: SQVTM and ANQGSEA. The CDR3 DNA sequence: TGCAGCGTCCGAGGAGTACTCACTGAAGCTTTCTTT. This sequence encodes CSVRGVLTEAFF.

This chain uses TRBV10-3 with TRBJ2-7; D uncertain. V gave up 1 base and J gave up 3 bases, with 10 bases separating them. Looked up from germline, CDR1 is ENHRY and CDR2 is SYGVKD. This CDR3 has 14 residues. The CDR3 DNA sequence: TGTGCCATCAGTGAGTATCAAAGCAACTACGAGCAGTACTTC. Translating gives CAISEYQSNYEQYF.